This TCR beta chain was recovered during a study of blood T cell repertoires in COVID-19. As originally analysed: Estimation of nucleated cell counts relied on the amplification of reference gene primers. Libraries were prepared by immunoSEQ multiplex PCR; TCRdb keeps only in-frame clonotypes and omits some of them. V, J and clone size reflect that table, while D and trimming were determined from the DNA. The data show fewer than 300,000 clones, approximately 84% seen once. The specimen was peripheral blood. The sequence came from a human donor with COVID-19, enrolled during active disease. The donor label of this sample is uncertain.

The CDR3 spells CASSLTSGEGNGELFF. The CDR3 bases are TGTGCCAGCAGTTTAACTAGCGGGGAGGGCAACGGGGAGCTGTTTTTT. The chain has TRBV27 and TRBJ2-2, with 10 bases that match TRBD2. From germline, CDR1 is MNHEY and CDR2 SMNVEV (reference sequence). Germline trimming cut 2 bases from V and 7 bases from J; bases unmatched to any gene: 7. This CDR3 is 16 amino acids long.